A selection of T cell receptor beta chains follows, all from one sample in a study of cytomegalovirus exposure and HLA in healthy donors. Sequenced by immunoSEQ multiplex PCR; TCRdb stores in-frame clones only, minus some. The table has 150,000 to 180,000 clones, around 81% seen once. Material for sequencing was PBMCs. Every receptor here comes from a woman aged 40 to 49 in good health and CMV-seropositive. Each CDR3 is given with its conserved first and last residue. A D gene is named only where the DNA matches it firmly. Size is stated for part of the rows, as once, few or many counts, or as a class when the clone is expanded.

TRBJ1-1	.	TRBD1	TRBV30	CAWRGDSPDTEAFF	TGTGCCTGGAGAGGGGACAGCCCGGACACTGAAGCTTTCTTT
TRBJ2-1	few	.	TRBV7-7	CASSPESGATYNEQFF	TGTGCTAGCAGCCCCGAGTCGGGAGCAACATACAATGAGCAGTTCTTC
TRBJ2-2	few	.	TRBV6-6	CASNRSPGELFF	TGTGCCAGCAATCGTTCCCCCGGGGAGCTGTTTTTT
TRBJ2-7	.	TRBD2	TRBV29-1	CSAEGLAAGEQYF	TGCAGCGCGGAGGGACTAGCGGCGGGGGAGCAGTACTTC
TRBJ2-7	.	TRBD1	TRBV29-1	CSVAGTGGNEQYF	TGCAGCGTTGCCGGGACAGGGGGGAACGAGCAGTACTTC
TRBJ2-2	.	TRBD2	TRBV7-8	CASSYLAGGLTGELFF	TGTGCCAGCAGCTACTTAGCGGGAGGGCTCACCGGGGAGCTGTTTTTT
TRBJ1-1	.	.	TRBV5-1	CASSPRAGYGAEAFF	TGCGCCAGCAGCCCCCGGGCAGGGTATGGTGCTGAAGCTTTCTTT
TRBJ2-2	few	TRBD2	TRBV6-6	CATHLAGVPGELFF	TGTGCCACACATCTAGCGGGAGTTCCCGGGGAGCTGTTTTTT
TRBJ1-5	.	.	TRBV30	CAWSGGRNQPQHF	TGTGCCTGGAGTGGGGGGCGCAATCAGCCCCAGCATTTT
TRBJ1-1	.	.	TRBV18	CASSPAGSITEAFF	TGTGCCAGCTCACCGGCAGGGTCTATCACTGAAGCTTTCTTT
TRBJ1-1	.	.	TRBV11-3	CASSLRGDTEAFF	TGTGCCAGCAGCTTAAGGGGTGACACTGAAGCTTTCTTT
TRBJ2-1	.	TRBD2	TRBV27	CASSLRISGSSYNEQFF	TGTGCCAGCAGTTTAAGGATTAGCGGGAGCTCCTACAATGAGCAGTTCTTC
TRBJ2-2	.	TRBD2	TRBV6-5	CAYQMLGGDTGELFF	TGTGCCTACCAAATGCTGGGAGGGGACACCGGGGAGCTGTTTTTT
TRBJ2-2	.	TRBD2	TRBV19	CASSIPSGRYTGELFF	TGTGCCAGTAGTATACCCAGCGGGAGGTACACCGGGGAGCTGTTTTTT
TRBJ1-5	.	.	TRBV18	CASSPGLGNQPQHF	TGTGCCAGCTCACCAGGGCTCGGCAATCAGCCCCAGCATTTT
TRBJ2-7	.	TRBD2	TRBV18	CASSPPLGGGTSGSSYEQYF	TGTGCCAGCTCACCACCCCTCGGTGGTGGGACTAGCGGAAGCTCCTACGAGCAGTACTTC
TRBJ2-7	.	.	TRBV30	CAWSGPGHSSYEQYF	TGTGCCTGGAGTGGGCCGGGACATTCCTCCTACGAGCAGTACTTC
TRBJ2-4	.	.	TRBV2	CASSERGSYF	TGTGCCAGCAGTGAACGAGGGTCGTACTTC
TRBJ1-2	once	.	TRBV9	CASSVTDGGPVYGYTF	TGTGCCAGCAGCGTGACGGACGGAGGGCCTGTCTATGGCTACACCTTC
TRBJ2-3	.	.	TRBV30	CAWTGTSTDTQYF	TGTGCCTGGACTGGGACTAGCACAGATACGCAGTATTTT
TRBJ1-2	.	.	TRBV28	CATLSGSNYGYTF	TGTGCCACCCTGTCTGGCAGTAACTATGGCTACACCTTC
TRBJ2-5	.	TRBD2	TRBV29-1	CSVGLAGGQETQYF	TGCAGCGTCGGACTAGCGGGAGGGCAAGAGACCCAGTACTTC
TRBJ1-4	.	.	TRBV5-8	CASSRRGGRSEKLFF	TGTGCCAGCAGCCGACGGGGGGGTAGGAGTGAAAAACTGTTTTTT
TRBJ1-3	.	TRBD1	TRBV6-6	CASNSQGASGNTIYF	TGTGCCAGCAACAGTCAGGGGGCTTCTGGAAACACCATATATTTT
TRBJ1-1	.	TRBD1	TRBV5-6	CASSPGTGLDTEAFF	TGTGCCAGCAGCCCGGGGACAGGGCTTGACACTGAAGCTTTCTTT